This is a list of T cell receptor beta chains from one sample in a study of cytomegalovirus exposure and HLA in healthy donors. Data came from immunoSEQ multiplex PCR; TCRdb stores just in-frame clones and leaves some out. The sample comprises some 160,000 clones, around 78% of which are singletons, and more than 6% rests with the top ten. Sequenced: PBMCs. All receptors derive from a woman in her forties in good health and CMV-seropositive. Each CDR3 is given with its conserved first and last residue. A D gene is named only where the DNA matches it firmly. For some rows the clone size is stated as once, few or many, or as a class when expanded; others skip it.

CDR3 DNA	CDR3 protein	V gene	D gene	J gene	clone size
TGTGCCAGCAGGAGCAGGACAACGGGTTCACCCCTCCACTTT	CASRSRTTGSPLHF	TRBV5-4	NA	TRBJ1-6	few
TGTGCCAGCAGTTTAGCGAGCTCCTACGAGCAGTACTTC	CASSLASSYEQYF	TRBV28	NA	TRBJ2-7	NA
TGTGCCAGCAACACCCAGGGAATGCGTGAGCAGTTCTTC	CASNTQGMREQFF	TRBV6-1	NA	TRBJ2-1	NA
TGTGCCAGCAGGGGGACTCGGATGTTGGATTCACCCCTCCACTTT	CASRGTRMLDSPLHF	TRBV6-5	NA	TRBJ1-6	NA
TGCGCCAGCAGCTTGGCCGGACAGACGGGCCGCTATGGCTACACCTTC	CASSLAGQTGRYGYTF	TRBV5-1	NA	TRBJ1-2	NA
TGTGCCAGCAGCCCGGAGGCAGAATCCCTCCACTTT	CASSPEAESLHF	TRBV21-1	NA	TRBJ1-6	NA
TGTGCCAGCAGCGCGGACAGGGGGCTTTATTCACCCCTCCACTTT	CASSADRGLYSPLHF	TRBV7-6	TRBD1	TRBJ1-6	once
TGCGCCAGCAGCATAGGGGACAGGCCCTATGGCTACACCTTC	CASSIGDRPYGYTF	TRBV5-1	TRBD1	TRBJ1-2	NA
TGTGCCAGCTCACTCCCCGGACAGGGAACCTACGAGCAGTACTTC	CASSLPGQGTYEQYF	TRBV18	TRBD1	TRBJ2-7	NA
TGTGCCAGCAGCCCTCGGGGGGAGCAGTTCTTC	CASSPRGEQFF	TRBV28	NA	TRBJ2-1	NA
TGCGCCAGCAGCTTGGGTAGCGGGGGGGCTGATACGCAGTATTTT	CASSLGSGGADTQYF	TRBV5-1	TRBD2	TRBJ2-3	NA
TGCGCCAGCAGCCGGGGCGGGGGTGTGGGTTACGAGCAGTACTTC	CASSRGGGVGYEQYF	TRBV5-1	TRBD2	TRBJ2-7	NA
TGTGCCAGCAGGGAGGGACAGCCGTTTGACACTGAAGCTTTCTTT	CASREGQPFDTEAFF	TRBV2	TRBD1	TRBJ1-1	NA
TGCGCCAGCAGCTTGACAAAGGACAGGGCAGGGGAAGCTTTCTTT	CASSLTKDRAGEAFF	TRBV5-1	TRBD1	TRBJ1-1	NA
TGTGCTAGTGCCGCGACAGGCTACGAGCAGTACTTC	CASAATGYEQYF	TRBV12-5	NA	TRBJ2-7	NA
TGTGCCAGCAGTTGGGTAGGAGGTGAGACCCAGTACTTC	CASSWVGGETQYF	TRBV7-9	NA	TRBJ2-5	once
TGTGCCAGCAGTTCACTAACACAGGGGGCCTACCACACTGAAGCTTTCTTT	CASSSLTQGAYHTEAFF	TRBV27	TRBD1	TRBJ1-1	NA
TGTGCCAGCAGGGGGGCAGGGAGATACGAGCAGTACTTC	CASRGAGRYEQYF	TRBV27	NA	TRBJ2-7	NA
TGTGCCAGCAGCTTGGAAGGACAGATCTATGGCTACACCTTC	CASSLEGQIYGYTF	TRBV7-8	NA	TRBJ1-2	NA
TGCAGTGCTAGAGCTACCGGGGGTTACACCTTC	CSARATGGYTF	TRBV20-1	NA	TRBJ1-2	NA
TGCGCCAGCAGCCAAGAGGGGGGGCGAGGGTTCTTT	CASSQEGGRGFF	TRBV4-1	NA	TRBJ1-1	NA
TGTGCCAGCAGTGAGACGGGGGTCCGGCAAGAGACCCAGTACTTC	CASSETGVRQETQYF	TRBV2	NA	TRBJ2-5	once
TGTGCCTGGAGTGTACCGGGGGGACGACATCAGCCCCAGCATTTT	CAWSVPGGRHQPQHF	TRBV30	NA	TRBJ1-5	NA
TGTGCCAGCAGCTTAGTCACAGGGGTCTCTGGAAACACCATATATTTT	CASSLVTGVSGNTIYF	TRBV7-9	TRBD1	TRBJ1-3	NA
TGTGCCAGCAGCCTAAGACAGGGGCTGGGCTACACCTTC	CASSLRQGLGYTF	TRBV14	TRBD1	TRBJ1-2	few
TGTGCCTCACCGGGGTGGGGGCCTCCGCATGAGCAGTTCTTC	CASPGWGPPHEQFF	TRBV2	NA	TRBJ2-1	NA
TGCGCCAGCAGCTTTCTGGGGGACACAAACACTGAAGCTTTCTTT	CASSFLGDTNTEAFF	TRBV5-1	NA	TRBJ1-1	NA
TGTGCCAGCAGTGTTACAGGGGCTCGTGGCTACACCTTC	CASSVTGARGYTF	TRBV25-1	TRBD1	TRBJ1-2	NA
TGTGCCAGCAGCTCCGGGACAGACGCATCCACCATATATTTT	CASSSGTDASTIYF	TRBV11-1	TRBD1	TRBJ1-3	NA
TGTGCCAGCAGGATGGACAGTGGGCCCGGGGGCTACACCTTC	CASRMDSGPGGYTF	TRBV6-6	NA	TRBJ1-2	few
TGTGCCAGCAGTTCCCGACAGAACACTGAAGCTTTCTTT	CASSSRQNTEAFF	TRBV27	NA	TRBJ1-1	few
TGTGCTAGCAGACAGCCCCTGAGAGACACCTTC	CASRQPLRDTF	TRBV7-7	NA	TRBJ1-2	NA
TGCAGCGTGGTTCAGGGGGCCCACGAGCAGTACTTC	CSVVQGAHEQYF	TRBV29-1	TRBD1	TRBJ2-7	once
TGTGCCAGCAGCCGCCGGGACACCTCCTACAATGAGCAGTTCTTC	CASSRRDTSYNEQFF	TRBV6-5	NA	TRBJ2-1	NA
TGTGCCAGCAGCCTTCAGACTGGCAGCTCCTACAATGAGCAGTTCTTC	CASSLQTGSSYNEQFF	TRBV7-2	NA	TRBJ2-1	NA
TGTGCCAGTAGTATGACCGGGGGGGGCTACAATGAGCAGTTCTTC	CASSMTGGGYNEQFF	TRBV19	TRBD2	TRBJ2-1	NA
TGTGCCAGCAGTTTATCGAGGTGGGAGACCCAGTACTTC	CASSLSRWETQYF	TRBV27	NA	TRBJ2-5	NA
TGTGCCAGCAGCTTGGGGGGAGGTAATCAGCCCCAGCATTTT	CASSLGGGNQPQHF	TRBV5-4	NA	TRBJ1-5	once
TGTGCCAGCAGGGACCCAAAAAGGGGGCCTGACACCGGGGAGCTGTTTTTT	CASRDPKRGPDTGELFF	TRBV27	TRBD1	TRBJ2-2	NA
TGTGCCATCAGTGAGGGTAGGGGGAGCACTGAAGCTTTCTTT	CAISEGRGSTEAFF	TRBV10-3	NA	TRBJ1-1	NA
TGTGCCAGCAGCCCCCACCGGGGGACAGATACGCAGTATTTT	CASSPHRGTDTQYF	TRBV4-2	NA	TRBJ2-3	NA
TGTGCCAGCAGTGAAGGACAGGAAAACTCTCCTTATAATTCACCCCTCCACTTT	CASSEGQENSPYNSPLHF	TRBV6-1	NA	TRBJ1-6	NA
TGTGCCAGCAGCGGTCAGCCCCAGCATTTT	CASSGQPQHF	TRBV6-5	NA	TRBJ1-5	NA
TGTGCCAGCAGCGTAACCGCACTTTACAATGAGCAGTTCTTC	CASSVTALYNEQFF	TRBV9	NA	TRBJ2-1	NA
TGTGCCAGCAGCTTAACCCCAATCGAGCAGTACTTC	CASSLTPIEQYF	TRBV7-3	NA	TRBJ2-7	NA
TGTGCCAGCAGTGTTGGTAGCGGGAGCTACGAGCAGTACTTC	CASSVGSGSYEQYF	TRBV2	TRBD2	TRBJ2-7	NA
TGTGCCAGCAGCTTATTCGGGACAGGGGGGCACGAGCAGTACTTC	CASSLFGTGGHEQYF	TRBV11-2	TRBD1	TRBJ2-7	once
TGTGCCAGCAGGACAGGAAATTCACCCCTCCACTTT	CASRTGNSPLHF	TRBV7-6	NA	TRBJ1-6	NA
TGTGCCAGTAGCAAAGCAATGAATGAGCAGTTCTTC	CASSKAMNEQFF	TRBV19	NA	TRBJ2-1	NA
TGTGCCAGCAGCCTCTTCGGCGGGGTCTCCTACGAGCAGTACTTC	CASSLFGGVSYEQYF	TRBV7-2	NA	TRBJ2-7	NA